This T cell receptor beta chain is from a study of T cell responses to AZD1222 COVID-19 vaccine. Germline loops: CDR1 SGHRS, CDR2 YFSETQ. This CDR3 region has 15 residues. Trimming cost V 0 bases and J 5 bases, with 12 bases left between them. TCRdb keeps only in-frame clones here, not all; method: immunoSEQ multiplex PCR. The table includes roughly 58,000 clones, 85% to 90% detected once. The sequenced sample was peripheral blood, obtained 28 days after the second AZD1222 dose. The chain carries TRBV5-1 and TRBJ2-1; D may be TRBD1 (6 bases). The clonotype originates from an adult who received the AZD1222 COVID-19 vaccine. Written as DNA, the CDR3 is TGCGCCAGCAGCTTGGTGGGACACTCGAACAATGAGCAGTTCTTC. Translated, it gives CASSLVGHSNNEQFF. The full variable domain, with the rest looked up from reference TRBV5-1 and TRBJ2-1, is KAGVTQTPRYLIKTRGQQVTLSCSPISGHRSVSWYQQTPGQGLQFLFEYFSETQRNKGNFPGRFSGRQFSNSRSEMNVSTLELGDSALYLCASSLVGHSNNEQFFGPGTRLTVL.